The 2 T cell receptor beta chains reported below all come from one sample, sequenced in a study of memory CD4+ T cells and cytomegalovirus serostatus. Single viable CD3+CD4+CD8-CD45RO+ cells were sorted as the memory CD4+ T cells. Measured with immunoSEQ multiplex PCR; TCRdb has only the in-frame clones, and not every one. Here the sample spans about 54,000 clones, just over 75% being singletons. Sequencing was done on a sample of memory CD4+ T cells from blood. Receptor source: an adult in good health and CMV-seronegative.

The V and J genes are TRBV19 and TRBJ2-2, with TRBD1 identical over 7 bases. Germline V CDR1 and CDR2: LNHDA, SQIVND (reference sequence). The CDR3 runs to 16 residues. V shed 3 bases and J 1 base; nucleotides not matched to a gene: 5. CDR3: CASSIPDRWNTGELFF. The CDR3 region has the DNA TGTGCCAGTAGTATCCCGGACAGGTGGAACACCGGGGAGCTGTTTTTT.

The chain has TRBV18 and TRBJ2-1, with TRBD1 matching 8 bases. Germline V gene lookup returns CDR1 KGHSH and CDR2 LQKENI. The V and J ends lost 5 bases and 5 bases, in that order; junction bases with no gene match: 5. This CDR3 is 14 amino acids long. The CDR3 loop reads CASSAGTGDNEQFF. In DNA, the CDR3 is TGTGCCAGCTCAGCCGGGACAGGTGACAATGAGCAGTTCTTC.